These 10 T cell receptor beta chains were sequenced from one sample in a study of beta chain features in type 1 diabetes. Expressed TCRB transcripts were sequenced after all isolated RNA was converted to cDNA. Profiling relied on immunoSEQ multiplex PCR, and the TCRdb table lists in-frame clones only, not all of them. The data contain around 600,000 clones, under 15% of them singletons. Their antigen targets remain unknown. Study results and limitations: The study found moderately but significantly shorter TCRB CDR3s in all four CD4+ subsets of Type 1 diabetes patients.

Sequencing used naive CD4+ T cells from blood. The receptors come from a man aged 25-45 years with type 1 diabetes.

This clone was detected a few times. The V gene is TRBV4-3, the J gene TRBJ1-6; no firm D call. The length of the CDR3 is 13 residues. Deletions cut 0 bases from V and 15 bases from J, with 12 bases between. Germline V CDR1 and CDR2: LGHNA, YSLEER. The CDR3 bases are TGCGCCAGCAGCCAAGATATGGGAGACCACCTCCACTTT. Protein product: CASSQDMGDHLHF.

The rearrangement links TRBV9 to TRBJ2-1; D may be TRBD1 (5 bases). This CDR3 has 15 residues. Germline CDR1 SGDLS, CDR2 YYNGEE. V was shortened by 0 bases and J by 3 bases, with 10 bases between the two germline ends. DNA for the CDR3: TGTGCCAGCAGCGTAGGACAGAACCACTACAATGAGCAGTTCTTC. It yields the protein CASSVGQNHYNEQFF.

V and J are TRBV19 and TRBJ1-2, with D perhaps TRBD1 (5 bases). This CDR3 region has 13 residues. Germline assignment: CDR1 LNHDA and CDR2 SQIVND (reference sequence). V lost 6 bases and J 8 bases, leaving 16 bases between the germline ends. The CDR3 region is CASSSRDGKGYTF. CDR3 sequence (DNA): TGTGCCAGTAGCTCCAGGGACGGAAAAGGCTACACCTTC.

V and J are TRBV11-2 and TRBJ2-5; the D is unclear. With 5 bases removed from V and 5 bases from J, the gap between germline ends came to 15 bases. The CDR3 contains 14 residues. The germline V gene has CDR1 SGHAT and CDR2 FQNNGV. In nucleotides, the CDR3 is TGTGCCAGCAGCCTAGGGCCAAGCCGGGAGACCCAGTACTTC. It translates to CASSLGPSRETQYF.

The chain couples TRBV2 to TRBJ1-1, with 8 bases matching TRBD1. The CDR3 runs 15 residues. V trimming: 4 bases; J trimming: 3 bases; junction bases outside the gene matches: 7. CDR1 and CDR2 (germline): SNHLY, FYNNEI. The CDR3 region has the DNA TGTGCCAGCAGTGTTACAGGGGGGGCGGACACTGAAGCTTTCTTT. It codes for CASSVTGGADTEAFF.

The J gene is TRBJ2-2, the V gene TRBV28; the match to TRBD1 covers 9 bases. The CDR3 extends over 16 amino acids. Germline lookup yields CDR1 MDHEN and CDR2 SYDVKM. V gave up 5 bases and J gave up 5 bases; unmatched junction bases: 9. The chain's CDR3 is CASSPWGQGFTGELFF. As DNA, the CDR3 is TGTGCCAGCAGTCCGTGGGGACAGGGATTTACCGGGGAGCTGTTTTTT.

The chain combines TRBV29-1 with TRBJ1-2, with D perhaps matching TRBD1 (5 bases). Trimming removed 5 bases at V and 4 bases at J, with 17 bases between. Germline V gene data show CDR1 as SQVTM and CDR2 as ANQGSEA. This CDR3 has 14 amino acids. The CDR3: CSVQLGVRGYGYTF. CDR3 sequence (DNA): TGCAGCGTTCAGTTGGGAGTGAGGGGCTATGGCTACACCTTC.

The chain carries TRBV30 and TRBJ2-2; the D gene is possibly TRBD1 (5 bases). The ends were cut back, 0 bases at V and 6 bases at J, with 8 bases in the middle. This CDR3 has 13 residues. Germline V gene data show CDR1 as GTSNPN and CDR2 as SVGIG (reference sequence). CDR3: CAWSVLRAGELFF. Here the CDR3 DNA reads TGTGCCTGGAGTGTACTCAGGGCCGGGGAGCTGTTTTTT.

V gene TRBV6-5 combines with J gene TRBJ1-2, with D possibly matching TRBD1 (6 bases). V lost 6 bases, J lost 3 bases, and 11 bases lay in between. Germline values: CDR1 MNHEY, CDR2 SVGAGI. The CDR3 loop spans 13 amino acids. The CDR3 loop reads CASRGTGYYGYTF. Here the CDR3 DNA reads TGTGCCAGCAGAGGAACAGGGTACTATGGCTACACCTTC.

This clone has only a few counts. The chain is built from TRBV4-3 and TRBJ2-3; TRBD2 agrees at 11 bases. CDR3 length: 17 amino acids. Germline V gene sequence: CDR1 LGHNA, CDR2 YSLEER. The junction had 13 bases not matched to a gene; V was cut back by 11 bases and J by 0 bases. The CDR3 sequence is CAASTASGGRSTDTQYF. The CDR3 bases are TGCGCCGCGAGTACCGCTAGCGGGGGGCGGAGCACAGATACGCAGTATTTT.